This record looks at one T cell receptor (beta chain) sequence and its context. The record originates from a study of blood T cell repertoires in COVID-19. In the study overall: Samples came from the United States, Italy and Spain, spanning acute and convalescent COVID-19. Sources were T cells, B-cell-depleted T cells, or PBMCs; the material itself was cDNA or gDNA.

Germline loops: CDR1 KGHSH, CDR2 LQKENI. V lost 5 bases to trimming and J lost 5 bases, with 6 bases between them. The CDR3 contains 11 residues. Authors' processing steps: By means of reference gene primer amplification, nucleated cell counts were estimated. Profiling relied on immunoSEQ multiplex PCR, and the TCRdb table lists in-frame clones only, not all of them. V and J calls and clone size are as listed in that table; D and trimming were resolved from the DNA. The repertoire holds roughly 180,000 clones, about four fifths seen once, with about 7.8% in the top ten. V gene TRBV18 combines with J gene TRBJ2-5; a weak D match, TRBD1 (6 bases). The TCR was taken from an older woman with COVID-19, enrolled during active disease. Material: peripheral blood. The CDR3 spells CASSTGETQYF. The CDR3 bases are TGTGCCAGCTCAACAGGGGAGACCCAGTACTTC.